Listed here are 10 T cell receptor beta chains from one sample, sequenced in a study of beta chain features in type 1 diabetes. The sequenced template was cDNA made from the entire isolated RNA. The data were produced by immunoSEQ multiplex PCR, yet TCRdb's version contains in-frame clones alone and is incomplete. The sample holds hundreds of thousands of clones, 13% seen once. Study-wide results and caveats: All four CD4+ subsets of Type 1 diabetes patients contained TCRB CDR3s that were moderately but significantly shorter.

Antigens for these TCRs are unknown. The source material was naive CD4+ T cells from blood. The receptors here all came from a man between 18 and 35 years old with type 1 diabetes.

This clone appeared a few times. The chain carries TRBV7-2 and TRBJ2-3, with 9 bases that match TRBD2. The CDR3 is 17 residues long. V lost 5 bases and J lost 4; bases outside the gene matches: 13. The germline gives CDR1 SGHTA, CDR2 FQGNSA. CDR3 nucleotides: TGTGCCAGCAGCGCCACCCGCGGGGGGGCCGTATCAGATACGCAGTATTTT. This encodes CASSATRGGAVSDTQYF.

This clone turned up a few times. This sequence joins TRBV10-3 and TRBJ1-2; D is ambiguous. This CDR3 has 13 amino acids. V lost 2 bases and J 4 bases, leaving 8 bases between the germline ends. The germline V gene encodes CDR1 ENHRY and CDR2 SYGVKD. Written as DNA, the CDR3 is TGTGCCATCAGTGAGCGGGATGTCTATGGCTACACCTTC. Translation: CAISERDVYGYTF.

In this sample, this clone turned up a few times. The chain couples TRBV5-4 to TRBJ2-7; 8 bases line up with TRBD1. The CDR3 covers 14 residues. In germline, CDR1 is SGHNT, CDR2 YYREEE (reference sequence). The V segment lost 4 bases and the J segment 1 base; nucleotides outside the gene matches: 4. CDR3 sequence reads: CASSPGGQSYEQYF. The CDR3 nucleotides are TGTGCCAGCAGCCCAGGGGGCCAATCCTACGAGCAGTACTTC.

This clone was counted between two and nine times. This chain links TRBV7-9 with TRBJ2-2; tentatively, D is TRBD2 (6 bases). The germline V and J ends were trimmed by 2 bases and 4 bases, with 8 bases remaining between them. There are 14 residues in the CDR3. Germline V gene sequence: CDR1 SEHNR, CDR2 FQNEAQ (reference sequence). CDR3 sequence: CASSLTGGTGELFF. The CDR3 DNA is TGTGCCAGCAGCTTAACCGGGGGCACCGGGGAGCTGTTTTTT.

V usage is TRBV10-3 and J usage is TRBJ1-2; perhaps TRBD1 as D (5 bases). V was shortened by 2 bases and J by 8 bases, with 12 bases between the two germline ends. The CDR3 length is 13 residues. The germline gives CDR1 ENHRY, CDR2 SYGVKD. The CDR3 coding sequence is TGTGCCATCAGTGAGGGGGTACAGGTGGGCTACACCTTC. Its protein product is CAISEGVQVGYTF.

This clone has more than one count but fewer than ten. The gene calls are TRBV28 and TRBJ1-1; D might be TRBD1 (5 bases). V lost 6 bases, J lost 7 bases, and 12 bases lay in between. The CDR3 spans 12 residues. CDR1 and CDR2 from the germline V gene are MDHEN and SYDVKM. CDR3 coding DNA: TGTGCCAGCAGACTTGACAGTCTTGAAGCTTTCTTT. Protein product: CASRLDSLEAFF.

This chain links TRBV11-1 with TRBJ1-5; TRBD1 aligns across 7 bases. Germline assignment: CDR1 SGHAT and CDR2 FQDESV (reference sequence). The CDR3 is 13 residues long. The junction had 3 bases not matched to a gene; V was cut back by 3 bases and J by 7 bases. CDR3 region: CASSFDREQPQHF. DNA of the CDR3: TGTGCCAGCAGCTTTGACAGGGAACAGCCCCAGCATTTT.

This clone was seen a handful of times. The chain links TRBV18 to TRBJ2-7; 9 bases align to TRBD2. The germline V gene encodes CDR1 KGHSH and CDR2 LQKENI. This CDR3 contains 14 residues. V lost 2 bases and J lost 5; bases outside the gene matches: 4. DNA for the CDR3: TGTGCCAGCTCACCAATAGGGACTAGCAACGAGCAGTACTTC. This gives the protein CASSPIGTSNEQYF.

The gene calls are TRBV9 and TRBJ1-5; no reliable D call. The germline V and J ends were trimmed by 0 bases and 2 bases, with 9 bases remaining between them. In germline, CDR1 is SGDLS, CDR2 YYNGEE. This CDR3 is 15 amino acids long. CDR3 coding DNA: TGTGCCAGCAGCGTAGAGGGCTCTGGCAATCAGCCCCAGCATTTT. Its translation: CASSVEGSGNQPQHF.

This clone was found a few times. V usage is TRBV27 and J usage is TRBJ2-7; D possibly corresponds to TRBD1 (6 bases). The germline V gene encodes CDR1 MNHEY and CDR2 SMNVEV (reference sequence). The CDR3 has 14 amino acids. Trimming cost V 5 bases and J 6 bases, with 17 bases left between them. The CDR3 region has the DNA TGTGCCAGCAGTAAGAGGGACATCCAAGGCGAGCAGTACTTC. It yields the protein CASSKRDIQGEQYF.